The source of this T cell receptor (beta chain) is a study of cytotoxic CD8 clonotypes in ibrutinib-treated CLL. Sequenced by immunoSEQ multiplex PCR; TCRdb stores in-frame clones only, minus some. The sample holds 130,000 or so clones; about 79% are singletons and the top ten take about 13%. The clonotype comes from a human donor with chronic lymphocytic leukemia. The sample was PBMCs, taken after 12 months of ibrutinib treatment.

CDR3 protein: CASSPWPSGARTEAFF. The CDR3 DNA reads TGTGCCAGCAGCCCCTGGCCTTCGGGGGCGCGAACTGAAGCTTTCTTT. The chain employs TRBV27 and TRBJ1-1, with D possibly being TRBD1 (6 bases). Germline CDR1 and CDR2: MNHEY and SMNVEV (reference sequence). The CDR3 extends over 16 amino acids. Deletions cut 6 bases from V and 5 bases from J, with 22 bases between.